These T cell receptor beta chains were read from a single sample in a study of T cells in Graves' hyperthyroidism and ophthalmopathy. TCRdb processed the multiplex PCR reads anew with MiXCR; each CDR3 protein has one entry. This table holds approximately 690,000 distinct CDR3 sequences, less than 25% found once. The sample comprised blood. The receptors stem from a man in his thirties or forties with Graves' ophthalmopathy. Both conserved end residues are part of each CDR3. The D gene is left open where the match is weak. The size field is filled for only some rows; it gives once, few, many or a size class.

d_call	v_call	clone_size	j_call	cdr3_aa	cdr3_nt
TRBD2	TRBV12-3/TRBV12-4	many	TRBJ2-1	CASRYGTSGTVEQFF	TGTGCCAGCAGGTACGGGACTAGCGGGACTGTTGAGCAGTTCTTC
-	TRBV4-2	-	TRBJ2-7	CASSQGRDLAYEQYF	TGTGCCAGCAGCCAGGGCCGGGACCTCGCCTACGAGCAGTACTTC
-	TRBV7-9	-	TRBJ2-5	CASSNRDPGRETQYF	TGTGCCAGCAGCAACCGGGACCCGGGGAGGGAGACCCAGTACTTC
-	TRBV27	-	TRBJ1-4	CASSSLQDRPEKLFF	TGTGCCAGCAGTTCGCTACAGGATAGACCTGAAAAACTGTTTTTT
-	TRBV19	-	TRBJ1-5	CASSMWQGPYSNQPQHF	TGTGCCAGTAGTATGTGGCAGGGCCCTTATAGCAATCAGCCCCAGCATTTT
-	TRBV6-2/TRBV6-3	few	TRBJ2-5	CASSHGIAAPLLETQYF	TGTGCCAGCAGCCACGGGATAGCAGCCCCCTTGCTGGAGACCCAGTACTTC
-	TRBV12-3/TRBV12-4	many	TRBJ2-7	CASSLYSGEQYF	TGTGCCAGCAGCCTCTACAGTGGGGAGCAGTACTTC
TRBD2	TRBV20-1	-	TRBJ2-1	CSARDGGNSYNEQFF	TGCAGTGCTAGAGACGGGGGGAACTCCTACAATGAGCAGTTCTTC
-	TRBV11-2	-	TRBJ2-2	CASSLEQGLAGELFF	TGTGCCAGCAGCTTAGAGCAGGGGTTGGCCGGGGAGCTGTTTTTT
TRBD1	TRBV19	few	TRBJ1-1	CASRTGTGWGTEAFF	TGTGCCAGTAGGACCGGGACAGGGTGGGGCACTGAAGCTTTCTTT
TRBD2	TRBV6-1	-	TRBJ2-7	CASRISGSRPYEQYF	TGTGCCAGCCGTATTAGCGGGAGTCGCCCCTACGAGCAGTACTTC
TRBD2	TRBV4-3	few	TRBJ2-7	CASSQDGLGGGYEQYF	TGCGCCAGCAGCCAAGATGGATTAGGCGGGGGCTACGAGCAGTACTTC
TRBD2	TRBV7-2	-	TRBJ2-2	CASSFSGLAARRDGGLFF	TGTGCCAGCAGCTTTTCGGGACTAGCGGCCCGGAGGGACGGGGGGCTGTTTTTT
TRBD2	TRBV6-2/TRBV6-3	-	TRBJ2-3	CASSYSRQKRESADTQYF	TGTGCCAGCAGTTACTCGAGGCAAAAGCGGGAGAGCGCAGATACGCAGTATTTT
-	TRBV7-2	many	TRBJ2-1	CASYRGGSYNEQFF	TGTGCCAGTTACAGGGGAGGCTCCTACAATGAGCAGTTCTTC
-	TRBV29-1	-	TRBJ2-5	CSVGTGKETQYF	TGCAGCGTTGGGACTGGAAAAGAGACCCAGTACTTC
-	TRBV5-1	many	TRBJ1-1	CASSLNSGVTEAFF	TGCGCCAGCAGCTTGAACTCGGGAGTCACTGAAGCTTTCTTT
-	TRBV12-3/TRBV12-4	many	TRBJ2-6	CASSLGGFNVLTF	TGTGCCAGCAGTTTAGGCGGATTCAACGTCCTGACTTTC
TRBD1	TRBV7-2	few	TRBJ2-2	CASNRGPSNTGELFF	TGTGCCAGCAATAGGGGGCCGTCGAACACCGGGGAGCTGTTTTTT
-	TRBV20-1	many	TRBJ2-7	CSAQGQIYEQYF	TGCAGTGCCCAGGGACAAATCTACGAGCAGTACTTC
TRBD2	TRBV7-2	many	TRBJ2-1	CASSPSGLGNEQFF	TGTGCCAGCAGCCCCTCTGGACTAGGGAATGAGCAGTTCTTC
-	TRBV11-1	few	TRBJ2-1	CASSLSPGRIYNEQFF	TGTGCCAGCAGCTTATCGCCGGGACGGATATACAATGAGCAGTTCTTC
-	TRBV12-5	few	TRBJ2-3	CASGWGESLGTDTQYF	TGTGCTAGTGGTTGGGGGGAATCCCTTGGCACAGATACGCAGTATTTT
-	TRBV18	-	TRBJ2-7	CASSPRQTHKGYEQYF	TGTGCCAGCTCACCGCGGCAGACCCACAAGGGCTACGAGCAGTACTTC
-	TRBV5-1	many	TRBJ2-7	CASSLALGREQYF	TGCGCCAGCAGCTTGGCACTGGGGCGCGAGCAGTACTTC
-	TRBV30	-	TRBJ1-2	CAWSPPVRGWGGYTF	TGTGCCTGGAGTCCCCCTGTCCGGGGCTGGGGTGGCTACACCTTC
TRBD1	TRBV12-5	few	TRBJ2-1	CASASDRRPYNEQFF	TGTGCTAGTGCCTCGGACAGGAGGCCCTACAATGAGCAGTTCTTC
-	TRBV20-1	-	TRBJ2-7	CSAGDEQYF	TGCAGTGCTGGGGACGAGCAGTACTTC
-	TRBV3-1	many	TRBJ2-5	CASSLLAGETQYF	TGTGCCAGCAGCCTCTTGGCGGGGGAGACCCAGTACTTC
-	TRBV5-1	few	TRBJ2-3	CASSHTSLGRSTDTQYF	TGCGCCAGCAGCCACACAAGTCTGGGGCGGAGCACAGATACGCAGTATTTT
TRBD1	TRBV6-5	-	TRBJ1-2	CASSYSGTGRISGYTF	TGTGCCAGCAGTTACTCAGGGACAGGGAGGATTAGTGGCTACACCTTC